A single sample gave rise to the 21 T cell receptor beta chains below, sequenced in a study of CD8+ T cells in alopecia areata. Extracted from the samples, RNA was reverse transcribed into cDNA to serve as the sequencing template. Only in-frame clones appear in the TCRdb table, and some are missing; sequencing was by immunoSEQ multiplex PCR. Of more than 200,000 clones in the sample, roughly 44% are singletons; the top ten hold 2% to 3%. The treatment denotes: oral pan-JAK inhibitor, 5-10 mg twice daily. The sequences come from CD4+ T cells sorted from blood, collected around week 36, from a patient treated with tofacitinib. These TCRs come from a human donor with alopecia areata.

Only a few counts were recorded for this clone. The rearrangement uses TRBV9 and TRBJ2-5; D is undetermined. This CDR3 spans 14 amino acids. V was pared by 0 bases and J by 4 bases, with 10 bases between. CDR1 SGDLS and CDR2 YYNGEE come from the germline V gene. CDR3 in DNA: TGTGCCAGCAGCGTAGGACCCTGGCGAGAGACCCAGTACTTC. Protein sequence: CASSVGPWRETQYF.

This clone was observed at least ten times. This rearrangement joins TRBV7-2 to TRBJ2-1, with TRBD2 as a possible D gene (6 bases). Trimming removed 2 bases at V and 6 bases at J, with 14 bases between. CDR3 length equals 15 residues. Germline lookup yields CDR1 SGHTA and CDR2 FQGNSA. CDR3 in DNA: TGTGCCAGCAGCTTATTGGGCGGGACCCCCAATGAGCAGTTCTTC. Protein: CASSLLGGTPNEQFF.

The V and J genes are TRBV30 and TRBJ2-5; no reliable D call. The germline V and J ends were trimmed by 2 bases and 2 bases, with 12 bases remaining between them. CDR1 GTSNPN and CDR2 SVGIG come from the germline V gene (reference sequence). CDR3 length equals 14 residues. The CDR3 protein is CAWSPWVRQETQYF. DNA for the CDR3: TGTGCCTGGAGTCCCTGGGTAAGGCAAGAGACCCAGTACTTC.

This clone has a handful of counts. The chain recombines TRBV30 with TRBJ2-7; 11 bases align to TRBD1. J was trimmed by 5 bases and V by 2 bases; bases with no gene match: 5. The length of the CDR3 is 14 residues. Germline V gene lookup returns CDR1 GTSNPN and CDR2 SVGIG (reference sequence). The DNA of the CDR3 is TGTGCCTGGAGTAGGGACAGGGGGTCCGACGAGCAGTACTTC. Translating gives CAWSRDRGSDEQYF.

A few counts support this clone. The chain combines TRBV7-9 with TRBJ2-6; D is ambiguous. Germline CDR1 SEHNR, CDR2 FQNEAQ (reference sequence). Trimming pared 2 bases from V and 0 bases from J, leaving 2 bases between. CDR3 length equals 14 residues. CDR3 DNA: TGTGCCAGCAGCTTAAGCTCTGGGGCCAACGTCCTGACTTTC. The encoded protein is CASSLSSGANVLTF. The full variable domain, its missing parts supplied by reference TRBV7-9 and TRBJ2-6, is DTGVSQNPRHKITKRGQNVTFRCDPISEHNRLYWYRQTLGQGPEFLTYFQNEAQLEKSRLLSDRFSAERPKGSFSTLEIQRTEQGDSAMYLCASSLSSGANVLTFGAGSRLTVL.

This clone was observed a few times. The genes are TRBV28 and TRBJ2-6; D gene uncertain. The germline V and J ends were trimmed by 5 bases and 0 bases, with 5 bases remaining between them. This CDR3 has 14 amino acids. Germline values: CDR1 MDHEN, CDR2 SYDVKM. CDR3 DNA: TGTGCCAGCAGTAGGGACTCTGGGGCCAACGTCCTGACTTTC. Translating gives CASSRDSGANVLTF.

The chain employs TRBV6-1 and TRBJ1-5; D is possibly TRBD1 (5 bases). The CDR3 runs 15 residues. The ends were cut back, 6 bases at V and 3 bases at J, with 15 bases in the middle. CDR1 and CDR2 (germline): MNHNS, SASEGT. The CDR3 protein is CASSLGQANNQPQHF. As DNA, the CDR3 is TGTGCCAGCAGCTTGGGGCAGGCAAACAATCAGCCCCAGCATTTT.

CDR3 sequence reads: CASSLFPENYEQYF. CDR3 DNA sequence: TGTGCCAGCAGTTTATTTCCCGAAAACTACGAGCAGTACTTC. The rearrangement uses TRBV27 and TRBJ2-7, with no clear D. CDR3 length equals 14 residues. Germline loops: CDR1 MNHEY, CDR2 SMNVEV (reference sequence). The V end was cut by 1 base, the J end by 3 bases, with 10 bases between.

This rearrangement joins TRBV7-2 to TRBJ2-2; D not resolved. The CDR3 loop spans 14 amino acids. The V end was cut by 1 base, the J end by 1 base, with 4 bases between. The germline gives CDR1 SGHTA, CDR2 FQGNSA. The CDR3 sequence: CASSLGMNTGELFF. CDR3 coding DNA: TGTGCCAGCAGCTTAGGCATGAACACCGGGGAGCTGTTTTTT.

The chain is built from TRBV7-2 and TRBJ2-5; 9 bases match TRBD2. There are 14 residues in the CDR3. Germline-derived CDR1 and CDR2 are SGHTA and FQGNSA. Trimming at V came to 1 base and at J to 4 bases, leaving 1 base not matched to a gene. This CDR3 reads CASSLDSGRETQYF. As DNA, the CDR3 is TGTGCCAGCAGCTTAGATAGCGGGAGAGAGACCCAGTACTTC.

The chain combines TRBV15 with TRBJ2-3, with D uncertain. The V end lost 5 bases, the J end lost 6 bases, and 6 bases lay between the germline ends. The CDR3 consists of 11 residues. Looked up from germline, CDR1 is LNHNV and CDR2 is YYDKDF (reference sequence). For the CDR3, the DNA is TGTGCCACCAGCTACGAGGATACGCAGTATTTT. This translates into CATSYEDTQYF.

This clone was seen more than once but under ten times. V usage is TRBV4-3 and J usage is TRBJ1-2; D call uncertain. The V end was cut by 0 bases, the J end by 5 bases, with 13 bases between. This CDR3 is 15 amino acids long. The germline gives CDR1 LGHNA, CDR2 YSLEER. This CDR3 is CASSQDHQTWYGYTF. CDR3 DNA: TGCGCCAGCAGCCAAGACCACCAAACTTGGTATGGCTACACCTTC.

V usage is TRBV7-9 and J usage is TRBJ2-5; tentative D call: TRBD2 (6 bases). The germline V and J ends were trimmed by 5 bases and 2 bases, with 15 bases remaining between them. The CDR3 is 15 residues long. CDR1 and CDR2 from the germline V gene are SEHNR and FQNEAQ (reference sequence). CDR3 bases: TGTGCCAGCAGCCCCCAGGTCGGACTACAAGAGACCCAGTACTTC. Protein sequence: CASSPQVGLQETQYF.

The chain is built from TRBV6-5 and TRBJ1-2, with 9 bases that match TRBD1. Germline CDR1 reads MNHEY; CDR2 reads SVGAGI. This CDR3 contains 15 residues. Trimming cost V 6 bases and J 4 bases; bases outside gene matches: 9. The CDR3 loop is CASSRTGGRIYGYTF. The CDR3, as DNA: TGTGCCAGCAGCCGCACAGGGGGCCGGATCTATGGCTACACCTTC.

V is TRBV5-1 and J is TRBJ2-4, with 10 bases fitting TRBD2. The CDR3 extends over 16 amino acids. J lost 1 base, V lost 4 bases, and 5 bases had no gene match. The germline CDR1 and CDR2 sequences are SGHRS and YFSETQ. CDR3 protein: CASSVLAGVAKNIQYF. The CDR3 nucleotides are TGCGCCAGCAGCGTCCTAGCGGGAGTGGCCAAAAACATTCAGTACTTC.

This clone was seen only a few times. The V call is TRBV7-2, the J call TRBJ2-6; tentatively, D is TRBD1 (6 bases). V lost 3 bases and J 0 bases, leaving 12 bases between the germline ends. CDR1 and CDR2 (germline): SGHTA, FQGNSA. The length of the CDR3 is 17 residues. The CDR3 region is CASSFRDTRSGANVLTF. The CDR3, as DNA: TGTGCCAGCAGCTTCCGGGACACACGCTCTGGGGCCAACGTCCTGACTTTC.

This clone was observed a few times. The CDR3 loop reads CASRETSGGRHTQYF. Here the CDR3 DNA reads TGTGCCAGCAGGGAGACTAGCGGGGGACGGCATACGCAGTATTTT. The chain combines TRBV13 with TRBJ2-3; 12 nucleotides match TRBD2. The CDR3 is 15 amino acids. Germline V gene lookup returns CDR1 PRHDT and CDR2 FYEKMQ (reference sequence). V trimming: 6 bases; J trimming: 7 bases; junction bases outside the gene matches: 8.

This clone was seen only a few times. The V gene is TRBV29-1, the J gene TRBJ1-2; possible D gene TRBD1, 5 bases. V was clipped by 0 bases and J by 8 bases, with 10 bases between them. Germline assignment: CDR1 SQVTM and CDR2 ANQGSEA. The CDR3 runs to 12 residues. The CDR3 spells CSVEDRVSGYTF. The CDR3 DNA reads TGCAGCGTTGAAGACAGGGTGAGCGGCTACACCTTC. Full variable domain (missing parts from reference TRBV29-1 and TRBJ1-2): SAVISQKPSRDICQRGTSLTIQCQVDSQVTMMFWYRQQPGQSLTLIATANQGSEATYESGFVIDKFPISRPNLTFSTLTVSNMSPEDSSIYLCSVEDRVSGYTFGSGTRLTVV.

The chain recombines TRBV23-1 with TRBJ2-1, with D unresolved. TRBV23-1 belongs to the ORF category, with a function that is uncertain. The V and J ends lost 0 bases and 8 bases respectively, with 8 bases between them. This CDR3 spans 13 amino acids. CDR3 coding DNA: TGCGCCAGCAGTCAATCGGGTAGATATGAGCAGTTCTTC. This translates into CASSQSGRYEQFF.

The J gene is TRBJ2-7, the V gene TRBV5-1; D is unresolved. The germline gives CDR1 SGHRS, CDR2 YFSETQ. The CDR3 totals 11 residues. The V gene lost 0 bases and the J gene lost 6 bases, with 4 bases spanning the gap. In DNA form, the CDR3 reads TGCGCCAGCAGCTTGGACGGCGAGCAGTACTTC. Protein sequence: CASSLDGEQYF.

In its sample, this clone was seen many times. The gene calls are TRBV7-9 and TRBJ2-3; D ambiguous. CDR1 SEHNR and CDR2 FQNEAQ come from the germline V gene (reference sequence). The CDR3 spans 13 residues. V was cut by 11 bases and J by 2 bases, with 14 bases left in between. The CDR3 DNA is TGTGCCGCCGCCGGGCTATTCACAGATACGCAGTATTTT. Translating it yields CAAAGLFTDTQYF.